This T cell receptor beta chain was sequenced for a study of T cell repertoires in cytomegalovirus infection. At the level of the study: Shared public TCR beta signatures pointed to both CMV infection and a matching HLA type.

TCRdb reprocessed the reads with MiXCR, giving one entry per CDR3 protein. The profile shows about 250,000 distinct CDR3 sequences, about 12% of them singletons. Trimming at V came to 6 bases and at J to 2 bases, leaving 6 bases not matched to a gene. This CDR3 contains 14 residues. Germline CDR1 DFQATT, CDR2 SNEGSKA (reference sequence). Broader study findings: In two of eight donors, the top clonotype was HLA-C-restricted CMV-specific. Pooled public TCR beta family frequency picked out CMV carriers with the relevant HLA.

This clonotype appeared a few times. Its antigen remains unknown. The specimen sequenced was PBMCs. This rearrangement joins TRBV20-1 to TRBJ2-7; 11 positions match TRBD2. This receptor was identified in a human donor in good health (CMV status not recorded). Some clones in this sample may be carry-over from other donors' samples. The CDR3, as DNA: TGCAGTGCATCTCTAGCGGGGGGTCCCTACGAGCAGTACTTC. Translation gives CSASLAGGPYEQYF.